This T cell receptor beta chain originates from a study of cytomegalovirus exposure and HLA in healthy donors. The study, taken as a whole, reports: Roughly uniform depth of sequencing across donors was assumed in presence/absence analyses.

On this clone: Its antigen is unidentified.

PCR primers comprised 60 Vbeta and 13 Jbeta primers. Per the original data handling: Approximately 10 million shared chains were among approximately 80 million unique TCR beta chains counted in a later analysis. The repertoire was sequenced with immunoSEQ multiplex PCR; TCRdb's copy has only in-frame clones and lacks some. That table is the source of V, J and clone size, and D and trimming were worked out from the DNA. The sample has around 140,000 clones; roughly 75% are singletons. Trimming pared 3 bases from V and 2 bases from J, leaving 11 bases between. Germline V CDR1 and CDR2: LNHDA, SQIVND (reference sequence). CDR3 size: 15 residues.

The chain is built from TRBV19 and TRBJ1-5, with D uncertain. The sequence was obtained from a female donor in good health and CMV-seronegative. Sequenced input: PBMCs. CDR3 DNA sequence: TGTGCCAGTAGTATGGTCGGGGATGGCAATCAGCCCCAGCATTTT. Translation: CASSMVGDGNQPQHF.